This TCR beta chain emerged from a study of T-cell memory formation after mild COVID-19. The germline gives CDR1 ENHRY, CDR2 SYGVKD. With 3 bases removed from V and 3 bases from J, the gap between germline ends came to 13 bases. This CDR3 has 15 amino acids. Study-wide points: Later expanders leaned CD4+, whereas day 15 to 85 contracting clones were balanced CD4/CD8. Proof of SARS-CoV-2 specificity was absent for the second-wave clones that crested on day 37.

TCRdb called the 5' RACE reads again in MiXCR, with one record for every CDR3 protein. The sample gives a few hundred thousand distinct CDR3 sequences, approximately 9% of which show up once; around 20% is in the top ten. This clonotype qualifies as medium-sized. Its antigen is unknown. Specimen: PBMCs or a T cell subset sorted from them (not recorded which). This chain links TRBV10-3 with TRBJ2-3; possibly TRBD1 or TRBD2 for D (5 bases each). This TCR came from a man aged 18 to 29 who had mild COVID-19 (a few samples of this study predate the infection). Cell type and time point are not known. The CDR3 sequence: CAISDPGTRTDTQYF. In nucleotides, the CDR3 is TGTGCCATCAGTGACCCCGGGACCCGAACAGATACGCAGTATTTT.